These 8 T cell receptor beta chains were all obtained from the same sample, sequenced in a study of T-cell reconstitution after alpha-beta-depleted transplantation in children. Preparation of the TCRbeta library used unique molecular identifiers. TCRdb re-called the PCR reads with MiXCR, one entry per CDR3 protein. This table has 250,000 or so distinct CDR3 sequences, 20% to 30% appearing once. The material was PBMCs, mostly from graft donor cells, obtained 360 days after TCRalphabeta/CD19-depleted stem cell transplant. The receptors were gathered from a female patient aged 2-9 years who had a stem cell transplant for congenital amegakaryocytic thrombocytopenia, so the T cells may come from the graft donor.

The chain is built from TRBV20-1 and TRBJ1-3; D not resolved. From germline, CDR1 is DFQATT and CDR2 SNEGSKA (reference sequence). V gave up 5 bases and J gave up 2 bases, with 10 bases separating them. The CDR3 length is 13 residues. Here the CDR3 DNA reads TGCAGTGCTGAGTACCCCACTGGAAACACCATATATTTT. Its protein is CSAEYPTGNTIYF.

This clonotype has more than one count but fewer than ten. The rearrangement links TRBV29-1 to TRBJ2-2; no clear D. The CDR3 covers 14 residues. Deletions cut 8 bases from V and 4 bases from J, with 17 bases between. Germline V gene sequence: CDR1 SQVTM, CDR2 ANQGSEA. CDR3 sequence (DNA): TGCAGCTTTTCGGCAAGCCTTAGCACCGGGGAGCTGTTTTTT. Translated, it gives CSFSASLSTGELFF.

This clonotype showed up just a few times. This chain joins TRBV7-2 and TRBJ2-1; the D gene could be TRBD1 or TRBD2 (5 bases each). CDR3 length equals 15 residues. From germline, CDR1 is SGHTA and CDR2 FQGNSA. V gave up 6 bases and J gave up 7 bases, with 19 bases separating them. CDR3 loop: CASRIMVGDGNEQFF. The CDR3 DNA reads TGTGCCAGCAGAATTATGGTAGGGGACGGGAATGAGCAGTTCTTC.

The chain uses TRBV6-4 and TRBJ2-2, with TRBD2 matching over 9 bases. The ends lost 2 bases at V and 6 bases at J; junction bases unmatched: 4. This CDR3 is 15 amino acids long. Germline values: CDR1 MRHNA, CDR2 SNTAGT. The CDR3 spells CASSDPGLAPGELFF. CDR3 in DNA: TGTGCCAGCAGTGACCCGGGACTAGCACCCGGGGAGCTGTTTTTT.

This clonotype was seen only a few times. The rearrangement uses TRBV5-1 and TRBJ2-4; D is uncertain. The germline gives CDR1 SGHRS, CDR2 YFSETQ. V was trimmed by 4 bases and J by 5 bases, leaving 10 bases between them. This CDR3 contains 13 residues. As DNA, the CDR3 is TGCGCCAGCAGCACGGCCCTAGAAAACATTCAGTACTTC. This encodes CASSTALENIQYF.

This chain connects TRBV15 to TRBJ2-1; D might be TRBD1 (6 bases). This CDR3 has 15 amino acids. Germline CDR1 reads LNHNV; CDR2 reads YYDKDF (reference sequence). V was shortened by 0 bases and J by 12 bases, with 18 bases between the two germline ends. This CDR3 is CATSRDSGGPAGQFF. Written as DNA, the CDR3 is TGTGCCACCAGCAGAGATTCTGGGGGCCCGGCTGGGCAGTTCTTC. The variable domain in full, with the rest retrieved from reference TRBV15 and TRBJ2-1, is DAMVIQNPRYQVTQFGKPVTLSCSQTLNHNVMYWYQQKSSQAPKLLFHYYDKDFNNEADTPDNFQSRRPNTSFCFLDIRSPGLGDTAMYLCATSRDSGGPAGQFFGPGTRLTVL.

This clonotype was seen repeatedly, ten times or more. The rearrangement uses TRBV10-3 and TRBJ2-3; D gene uncertain. The germline V and J ends were trimmed by 4 bases and 2 bases, with 10 bases remaining between them. The CDR3 runs 14 residues. CDR1 is ENHRY and CDR2 is SYGVKD in the germline V gene. DNA of the CDR3: TGTGCCATCAGTGGAAAAGGACCCACAGATACGCAGTATTTT. It yields the protein CAISGKGPTDTQYF.

In its sample, this clonotype was seen a few times. V gene TRBV29-1 combines with J gene TRBJ2-3; 8 bases map to TRBD1. The V and J ends lost 6 bases and 6 bases, in that order; junction bases with no gene match: 8. This CDR3 comprises 13 residues. The germline gives CDR1 SQVTM, CDR2 ANQGSEA. The CDR3 DNA follows: TGCAGCGTAGTCCGGGACAGGTTTGATACGCAGTATTTT. Translated: CSVVRDRFDTQYF.